Listed below are T cell receptor beta chains from one sample, sequenced in a study of radiation and T cells in renal cell carcinoma. Assay used: immunoSEQ multiplex PCR; TCRdb lists only in-frame clones, some missing. The profile covers approximately 150,000 clones, with 88% appearing a single time and around 4% taken by the ten largest. The sample was blood, taken from a patient whose treatment included radiotherapy and nephrectomy. The origin of the receptors is a woman in her 70s with renal cell carcinoma. Each CDR3 is given with its conserved first and last residue. D genes are given only for firm matches. The size field is filled for only some rows; it gives once, few, many or a size class.

v_gene	d_gene	abundance	j_gene	CDR3aa	CDR3nt
TRBV5-6	.	.	TRBJ1-6	CASSLERFLNSPLHF	TGTGCCAGCAGCTTGGAGAGGTTCCTTAATTCACCCCTCCACTTT
TRBV28	.	.	TRBJ2-7	CASSRVAVTYEQYF	TGTGCCAGCAGTCGGGTGGCAGTTACCTACGAGCAGTACTTC
TRBV7-2	.	.	TRBJ1-5	CASRRAGISNQPQHF	TGTGCCAGCAGGAGGGCAGGGATAAGCAATCAGCCCCAGCATTTT
TRBV5-4	.	few	TRBJ1-1	CASSGETEAFF	TGTGCCAGCAGCGGGGAAACTGAAGCTTTCTTT
TRBV9	.	.	TRBJ1-2	CASSVGAEPKAFGGYTF	TGTGCCAGCAGCGTAGGTGCCGAACCTAAAGCCTTCGGGGGCTACACCTTC
TRBV6-6	.	.	TRBJ1-5	CASSLDTNQPQHF	TGTGCCAGCAGTCTGGACACGAATCAGCCCCAGCATTTT
TRBV28	.	.	TRBJ1-6	CASRPGSIYNSPLHF	TGTGCCAGCAGACCCGGATCTATCTATAATTCACCCCTCCACTTT
TRBV7-3	TRBD2	.	TRBJ2-3	CASSLMRRASGGVADTQYF	TGTGCCAGCAGCTTAATGCGAAGGGCTAGCGGGGGTGTGGCAGATACGCAGTATTTT
TRBV2	TRBD1	.	TRBJ1-3	CASSERTGSGNTIYF	TGTGCCAGCAGTGAAAGGACAGGCTCTGGAAACACCATATATTTT
TRBV2	.	.	TRBJ1-2	CASSVRNQDYGYTF	TGTGCCAGCAGTGTCAGGAACCAAGACTATGGCTACACCTTC
TRBV5-1	.	.	TRBJ1-3	CASSLAGTGNTIYF	TGCGCCAGCAGCTTGGCAGGGACTGGAAACACCATATATTTT
TRBV9	.	.	TRBJ1-1	CASSVAGGANTEAFF	TGTGCCAGCAGCGTAGCTGGAGGGGCGAACACTGAAGCTTTCTTT
TRBV9	.	.	TRBJ1-3	CASSVKGSGNTIYF	TGTGCCAGCAGCGTAAAAGGGTCTGGAAACACCATATATTTT
TRBV7-7	.	once	TRBJ2-5	CASSFRGSETQYF	TGTGCTAGCAGCTTCCGGGGGTCCGAGACCCAGTACTTC
TRBV7-2	TRBD2	.	TRBJ2-5	CASSFYPGLAGVETQYF	TGTGCCAGCAGCTTCTACCCAGGGCTAGCGGGGGTTGAGACCCAGTACTTC
TRBV27	TRBD2	.	TRBJ2-4	CASRGLAGSAWTKNIQYF	TGTGCCAGCAGGGGGCTAGCGGGGTCCGCTTGGACCAAAAACATTCAGTACTTC
TRBV5-6	.	once	TRBJ1-2	CASSGRVGGYTF	TGTGCCAGCAGCGGTAGGGTTGGCGGCTACACCTTC
TRBV28	.	.	TRBJ1-3	CASSLAGISGNTIYF	TGTGCCAGCAGTTTAGCCGGGATCTCTGGAAACACCATATATTTT